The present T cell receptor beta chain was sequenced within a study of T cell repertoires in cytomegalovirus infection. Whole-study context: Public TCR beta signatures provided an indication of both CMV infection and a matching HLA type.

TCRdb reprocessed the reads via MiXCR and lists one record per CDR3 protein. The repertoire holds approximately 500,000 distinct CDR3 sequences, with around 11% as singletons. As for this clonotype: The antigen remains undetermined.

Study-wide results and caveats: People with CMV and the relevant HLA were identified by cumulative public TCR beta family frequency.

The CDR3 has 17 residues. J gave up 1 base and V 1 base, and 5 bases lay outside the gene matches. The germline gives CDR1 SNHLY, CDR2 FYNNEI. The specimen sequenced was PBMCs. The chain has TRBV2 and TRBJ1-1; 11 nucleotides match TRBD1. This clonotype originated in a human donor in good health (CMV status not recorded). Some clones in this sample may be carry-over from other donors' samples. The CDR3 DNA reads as TGTGCCAGCAGTGAAGTCGGGACAGGGGGTCAGAACACTGAAGCTTTCTTT. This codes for CASSEVGTGGQNTEAFF. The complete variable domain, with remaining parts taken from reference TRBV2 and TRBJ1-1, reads EPEVTQTPSHQVTQMGQEVILRCVPISNHLYFYWYRQILGQKVEFLVSFYNNEISEKSEIFDDQFSVERPDGSNFTLKIRSTKLEDSAMYFCASSEVGTGGQNTEAFFGQGTRLTVV.